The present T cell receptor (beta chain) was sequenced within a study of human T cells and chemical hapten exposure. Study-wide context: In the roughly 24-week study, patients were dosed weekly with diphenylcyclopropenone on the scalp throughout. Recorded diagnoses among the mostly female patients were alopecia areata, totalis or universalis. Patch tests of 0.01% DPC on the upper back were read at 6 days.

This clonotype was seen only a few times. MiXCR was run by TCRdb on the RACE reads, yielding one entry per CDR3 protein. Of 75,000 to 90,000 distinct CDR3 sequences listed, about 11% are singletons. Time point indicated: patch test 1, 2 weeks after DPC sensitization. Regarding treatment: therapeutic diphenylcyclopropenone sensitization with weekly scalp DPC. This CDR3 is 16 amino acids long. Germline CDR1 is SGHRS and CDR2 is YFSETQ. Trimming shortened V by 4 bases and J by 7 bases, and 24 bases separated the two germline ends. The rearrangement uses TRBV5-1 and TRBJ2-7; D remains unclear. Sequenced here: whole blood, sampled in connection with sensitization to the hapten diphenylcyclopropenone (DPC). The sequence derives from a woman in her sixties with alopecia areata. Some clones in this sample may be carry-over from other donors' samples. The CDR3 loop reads CASSLGPPPMAREQYF. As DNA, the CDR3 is TGCGCCAGCAGCCTCGGGCCCCCTCCCATGGCTCGGGAGCAGTACTTC.